Sequencing of this T cell receptor (beta chain) was carried out in a study of shared clonotypes between healthy human individuals. Overall study results and limits: Relative to clonotypes present in all four donors, those not shared had lower generation probabilities.

Donors comprised healthy HIV-negative adults lacking recent acute infections or vaccinations. Remarks on this clone: No antigen is known for it.

TCRdb's copy holds only in-frame clones and misses some; the assay was immunoSEQ multiplex PCR. The sample consists of over a million clones, under 80% of them appearing once. Sequencing was carried out using memory CD4+ T cells sorted from blood. Subset noted: CD45RA-negative fraction. The receptor was derived from a man aged 18 to 30 in good health.

CDR3: CAWKGPTTQYF. The CDR3 nucleotides are TGTGCCTGGAAGGGACCGACCACGCAGTATTTT. The chain uses TRBV30 and TRBJ2-3, with D perhaps being TRBD1 or TRBD2 (5 bases each). The CDR3 spans 11 residues. Trimming removed 4 bases from V and 9 bases from J, with 11 bases in between. The germline V gene has CDR1 GTSNPN and CDR2 SVGIG (reference sequence).